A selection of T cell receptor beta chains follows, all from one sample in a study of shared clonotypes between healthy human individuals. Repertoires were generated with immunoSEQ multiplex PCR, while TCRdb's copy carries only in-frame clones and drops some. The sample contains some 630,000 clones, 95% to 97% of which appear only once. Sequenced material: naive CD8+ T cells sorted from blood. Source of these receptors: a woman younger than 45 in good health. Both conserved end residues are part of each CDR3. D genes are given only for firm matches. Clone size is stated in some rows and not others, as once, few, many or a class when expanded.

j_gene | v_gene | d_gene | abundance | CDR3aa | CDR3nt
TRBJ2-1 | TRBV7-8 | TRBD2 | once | CASSPRTSGGGEQFF | TGTGCCAGCAGCCCAAGGACTAGCGGGGGGGGTGAGCAGTTCTTC
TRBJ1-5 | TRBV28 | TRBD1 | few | CASSSGQGYSNQPQHF | TGTGCCAGCAGTTCAGGACAGGGGTATAGCAATCAGCCCCAGCATTTT
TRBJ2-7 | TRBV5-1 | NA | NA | CASSYTSSSYEQYF | TGCGCCAGCAGCTATACCTCTAGCTCCTACGAGCAGTACTTC
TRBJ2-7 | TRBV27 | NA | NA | CASSHRDETYEQYF | TGTGCCAGCAGTCACCGGGACGAGACCTACGAGCAGTACTTC
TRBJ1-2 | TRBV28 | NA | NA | CASRPFGGDYGYTF | TGTGCCAGCAGACCGTTTGGGGGGGACTATGGCTACACCTTC
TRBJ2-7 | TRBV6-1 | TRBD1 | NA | CASKTGTGSYEQYF | TGTGCCAGCAAAACCGGGACAGGCTCCTACGAGCAGTACTTC
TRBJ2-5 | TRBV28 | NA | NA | CASSLQGLTLGETQYF | TGTGCCAGCAGTTTACAGGGACTCACTTTGGGAGAGACCCAGTACTTC
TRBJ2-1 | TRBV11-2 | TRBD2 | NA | CASSSGGSSYNEQFF | TGTGCCAGCAGCTCAGGCGGGAGCTCCTACAATGAGCAGTTCTTC
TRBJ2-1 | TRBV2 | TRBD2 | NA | CASYRGLALYEQFF | TGTGCCAGCTATAGAGGACTAGCTCTTTATGAGCAGTTCTTC
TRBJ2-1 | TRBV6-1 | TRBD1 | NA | CASRTGTGLFF | TGTGCCAGCAGGACCGGGACAGGGTTATTCTTC
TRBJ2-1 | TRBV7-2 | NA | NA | CASSLIYNEQFF | TGTGCCAGCAGCCTCATATACAATGAGCAGTTCTTC
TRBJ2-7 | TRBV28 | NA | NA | CASSPDSYEQYF | TGTGCCAGCAGTCCCGACTCCTACGAGCAGTACTTC
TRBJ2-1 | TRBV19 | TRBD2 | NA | CASSKRTSGSDANEQFF | TGTGCCAGTAGCAAAAGGACTAGCGGGAGTGATGCCAATGAGCAGTTCTTC
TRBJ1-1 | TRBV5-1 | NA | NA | CASSLAEGAEAFF | TGCGCCAGCAGCTTGGCTGAAGGGGCCGAAGCTTTCTTT
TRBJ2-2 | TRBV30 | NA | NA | CAWSGGTTNTGELFF | TGTGCCTGGAGTGGAGGGACAACGAACACCGGGGAGCTGTTTTTT
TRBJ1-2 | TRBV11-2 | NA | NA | CASSTAGLGSVNYGYTF | TGTGCCAGCAGCACCGCCGGTTTGGGATCCGTGAACTATGGCTACACCTTC
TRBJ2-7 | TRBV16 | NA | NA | CASSQFGRAPSYEQYF | TGTGCCAGCAGCCAATTCGGCAGGGCCCCTTCCTACGAGCAGTACTTC
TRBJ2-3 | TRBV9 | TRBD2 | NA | CASSPVGGGTDTQYF | TGTGCCAGCAGCCCAGTGGGGGGGGGCACAGATACGCAGTATTTT
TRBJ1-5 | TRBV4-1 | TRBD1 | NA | CASSLGQGSQPQHF | TGCGCCAGCAGCCTCGGACAGGGCAGTCAGCCCCAGCATTTT
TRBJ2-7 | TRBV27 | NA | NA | CASSFYPGPTYEQYF | TGTGCCAGCAGTTTTTATCCCGGTCCGACCTACGAGCAGTACTTC
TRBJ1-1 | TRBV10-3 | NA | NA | CAISFVRGRGLNTEAFF | TGTGCCATCAGTTTCGTTCGTGGCAGGGGACTGAACACTGAAGCTTTCTTT
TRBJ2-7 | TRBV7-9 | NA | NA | CASSYDGSYEQYF | TGTGCCAGCAGCTACGACGGGTCCTACGAGCAGTACTTC
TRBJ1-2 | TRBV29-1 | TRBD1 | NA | CSVDRDRVIGYTF | TGCAGCGTTGATAGGGACAGGGTAATCGGCTACACCTTC
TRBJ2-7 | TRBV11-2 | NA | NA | CASSLVTSSYEQYF | TGTGCCAGCAGCTTAGTTACCTCCTCCTACGAGCAGTACTTC
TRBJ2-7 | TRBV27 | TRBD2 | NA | CASRRGFGTSGIEQYF | TGTGCCAGCAGGAGGGGTTTCGGGACTAGCGGAATCGAGCAGTACTTC
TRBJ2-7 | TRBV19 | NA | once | CASSIVGGTTYEQYF | TGTGCCAGTAGTATAGTTGGGGGGACCACCTACGAGCAGTACTTC
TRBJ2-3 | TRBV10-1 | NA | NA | CASSEPTGGTDTQYF | TGCGCCAGCAGTGAACCCACGGGGGGCACAGATACGCAGTATTTT
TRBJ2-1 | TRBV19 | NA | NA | CASMVDPYNEQFF | TGTGCCAGTATGGTTGACCCTTACAATGAGCAGTTCTTC
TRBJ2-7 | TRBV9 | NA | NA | CASNVDSTSEQYF | TGTGCCAGCAACGTTGACAGTACGAGCGAGCAGTACTTC
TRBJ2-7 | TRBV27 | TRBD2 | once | CASSFVAGVVEQYF | TGTGCCAGCAGTTTTGTAGCGGGAGTCGTCGAGCAGTACTTC
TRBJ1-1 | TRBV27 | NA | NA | CASSLSPGANTEAFF | TGTGCCAGCAGTTTATCGCCGGGTGCGAACACTGAAGCTTTCTTT
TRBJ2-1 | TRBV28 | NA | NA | CASSPGSGYEQFF | TGTGCCAGCAGTCCTGGGAGCGGGTACGAGCAGTTCTTC
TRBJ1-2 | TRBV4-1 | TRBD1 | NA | CASSLVGQGDYGYTF | TGCGCCAGCAGCCTGGTAGGACAGGGGGACTATGGCTACACCTTC
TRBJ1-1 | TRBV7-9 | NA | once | CASSLAWAARPRAFF | TGTGCCAGCAGCTTAGCGTGGGCAGCAAGGCCAAGAGCTTTCTTT
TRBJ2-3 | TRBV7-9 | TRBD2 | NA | CASSLASGSPDTQYF | TGTGCCAGCAGCTTAGCTAGCGGGAGTCCCGATACGCAGTATTTT
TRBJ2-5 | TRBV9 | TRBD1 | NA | CASSVATRGTGKETQYF | TGTGCCAGCAGCGTAGCTACTCGTGGGACAGGGAAGGAGACCCAGTACTTC
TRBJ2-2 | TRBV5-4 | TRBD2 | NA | CASSLGGPSGMGSYGELFF | TGTGCCAGCAGCTTGGGGGGGCCTAGCGGGATGGGATCGTACGGGGAGCTGTTTTTT
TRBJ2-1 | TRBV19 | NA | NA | CASSTSYSEQFF | TGTGCCAGTAGTACCTCTTACAGTGAGCAGTTCTTC
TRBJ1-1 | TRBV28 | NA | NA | CASSDDKNEAFF | TGTGCCAGCAGTGACGACAAAAATGAAGCTTTCTTT
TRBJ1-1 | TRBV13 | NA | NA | CASSSGTGAFF | TGTGCCAGCAGCTCAGGAACGGGAGCTTTCTTT
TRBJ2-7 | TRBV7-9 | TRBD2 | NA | CASSLSSGTAYEQYF | TGTGCCAGCAGCTTATCTAGCGGGACGGCCTACGAGCAGTACTTC
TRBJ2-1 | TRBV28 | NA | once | CASSFRGLAYNEQFF | TGTGCCAGCAGTTTTAGAGGACTGGCCTACAATGAGCAGTTCTTC
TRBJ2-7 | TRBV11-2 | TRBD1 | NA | CASREPGTESYEQYF | TGTGCCAGCAGGGAGCCCGGGACAGAATCCTACGAGCAGTACTTC
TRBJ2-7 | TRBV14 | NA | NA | CASSLASGTLSEQYF | TGTGCCAGCAGCCTGGCGTCCGGGACTCTCTCCGAGCAGTACTTC
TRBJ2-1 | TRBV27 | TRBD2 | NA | CASSFGSGHEQFF | TGTGCCAGCAGTTTCGGTAGCGGGCATGAGCAGTTCTTC
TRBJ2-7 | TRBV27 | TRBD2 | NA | CASSLAAGAYEQYF | TGTGCCAGCAGTTTGGCAGCGGGAGCCTACGAGCAGTACTTC
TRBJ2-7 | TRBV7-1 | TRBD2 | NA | CASSLTSASYEQYF | TGTGCCAGCAGCCTGACTAGCGCTTCCTACGAGCAGTACTTC
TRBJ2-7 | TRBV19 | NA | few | CASSIWDGEPYEQYF | TGTGCCAGTAGTATCTGGGACGGAGAACCCTACGAGCAGTACTTC